The 25 T cell receptor beta chains presented below share a single source sample, sequenced in a study of T cells in Graves' hyperthyroidism and ophthalmopathy. It was RNA transcripts that yielded the amplified TCR beta CDR3 regions. HTBI primers were used for first-round RT-PCR of the TCR CDR3. TCRdb re-analysed the multiplex PCR reads in MiXCR, keeping a single row per CDR3 protein. This sample has a few hundred thousand distinct CDR3 sequences; 40% to 50% occur once, and the top ten carry about two fifths. Sequenced sample: peripheral blood or thyroid tissue (not recorded which). These receptors came from an adult woman with Graves' disease, either hyperthyroidism or ophthalmopathy (not recorded which).

This clonotype was seen a handful of times. The V gene is TRBV10-3, the J gene TRBJ2-7; D remains ambiguous. From germline, CDR1 is ENHRY and CDR2 SYGVKD. Trimming removed 2 bases at V and 4 bases at J, with 9 bases between. The CDR3 runs 13 residues. CDR3 DNA: TGTGCCATCAGTGAGCCTCGCGATTACGAGCAGTACTTC. Translating it yields CAISEPRDYEQYF.

This clonotype was detected a few times. The V gene is TRBV29-1, the J gene TRBJ2-7, with D maybe TRBD2 (5 bases). Between the trimmed V and J ends, which lost 4 bases and 2 bases, there was a span of 12 bases. The CDR3 consists of 13 residues. CDR1 is SQVTM and CDR2 is ANQGSEA in the germline V gene. CDR3 in DNA: TGCAGCGTTGTTATAGCGCCTACCTACGAGCAGTACTTC. It encodes CSVVIAPTYEQYF.

This chain connects TRBV3-1 to TRBJ1-4; tentative D call: TRBD1 (5 bases). Germline-derived CDR1 and CDR2 are LGHDT and YNNKEL (reference sequence). There are 18 residues in the CDR3. Deletions cut 1 base from V and 0 bases from J, with 15 bases between. The chain's CDR3 is CASSQGTDSRTTNEKLFF. The CDR3 region has the DNA TGTGCCAGCAGCCAAGGGACCGACAGTCGAACAACTAATGAAAAACTGTTTTTT. Full variable domain (outside the CDR3, taken from reference TRBV3-1 and TRBJ1-4): DTAVSQTPKYLVTQMGNDKSIKCEQNLGHDTMYWYKQDSKKFLKIMFSYNNKELIINETVPNRFSPKSPDKAHLNLHINSLELGDSAVYFCASSQGTDSRTTNEKLFFGSGTQLSVL.

The sample holds many counts of this clonotype. This chain links TRBV19 with TRBJ1-5; D gene uncertain. The V end lost 5 bases, the J end lost 11 bases, and 13 bases lay between the germline ends. Germline CDR1 reads LNHDA; CDR2 reads SQIVND (reference sequence). The CDR3 runs 12 residues. CDR3 sequence reads: CASSPSPLAQHF. The CDR3 nucleotides read TGTGCCAGTAGTCCCTCGCCTCTAGCCCAGCATTTT. Full variable domain (missing parts from reference TRBV19 and TRBJ1-5): DGGITQSPKYLFRKEGQNVTLSCEQNLNHDAMYWYRQDPGQGLRLIYYSQIVNDFQKGDIAEGYSVSREKKESFPLTVTSAQKNPTAFYLCASSPSPLAQHFGDGTRLSIL.

The CDR3: CASSLGGFVRRQPQHF. DNA for the CDR3: TGTGCCAGCAGCTTAGGAGGTTTCGTCAGGCGTCAGCCCCAGCATTTT. The chain is built from TRBV7-9 and TRBJ1-5; no clear D gene. Germline assignment: CDR1 SEHNR and CDR2 FQNEAQ (reference sequence). V dropped 1 base and J dropped 6 bases, with 16 bases sitting between them. This CDR3 is 16 amino acids long. Full variable domain (outside the CDR3, taken from reference TRBV7-9 and TRBJ1-5): DTGVSQNPRHKITKRGQNVTFRCDPISEHNRLYWYRQTLGQGPEFLTYFQNEAQLEKSRLLSDRFSAERPKGSFSTLEIQRTEQGDSAMYLCASSLGGFVRRQPQHFGDGTRLSIL.

V usage is TRBV20-1 and J usage is TRBJ2-7, with D perhaps matching TRBD2 (5 bases). There are 11 residues in the CDR3. V lost 3 bases and J lost 9, with 12 bases in between. The germline V gene has CDR1 DFQATT and CDR2 SNEGSKA (reference sequence). In DNA form, the CDR3 reads TGCAGTGCTAGCCCCGTTGGAGGGCAGTACTTC. The encoded protein is CSASPVGGQYF.

This chain joins TRBV20-1 and TRBJ2-7; 9 nucleotides line up with TRBD1. The CDR3 length is 14 residues. Losses at the gene ends were 6 bases for V and 2 bases for J; bases not matched to a gene: 8. Germline loops: CDR1 DFQATT, CDR2 SNEGSKA (reference sequence). CDR3 DNA sequence: TGCAGTGCAGACAGGGGGATCGGCACCTACGAGCAGTACTTC. Protein sequence: CSADRGIGTYEQYF.

The gene calls are TRBV5-1 and TRBJ1-2, with 9 bases aligning to TRBD1. The V segment lost 3 bases and the J segment 7 bases; nucleotides outside the gene matches: 19. Germline lookup yields CDR1 SGHRS and CDR2 YFSETQ. The CDR3 totals 18 residues. The chain's CDR3 is CASSSGTGYKLRVGGYTF. The DNA for the CDR3 is TGCGCCAGCAGCTCCGGGACAGGGTACAAGCTGCGGGTCGGTGGCTACACCTTC.

Many counts were recorded for this clonotype. The J gene is TRBJ1-5, the V gene TRBV11-2; D gene ambiguous. The CDR3 is 15 amino acids. The V gene's germline CDR1 is SGHAT and CDR2 FQNNGV. Trimming took 0 bases from V and 4 from J, leaving 10 bases between them. The CDR3 DNA sequence: TGTGCCAGCAGCTTAGAGGCAGGAAATAATCAGCCCCAGCATTTT. Protein product: CASSLEAGNNQPQHF.

The sample holds many counts of this clonotype. The chain uses TRBV13 and TRBJ2-5; no clear D gene. Germline V gene lookup returns CDR1 PRHDT and CDR2 FYEKMQ (reference sequence). V lost 3 bases to trimming and J lost 1 base, with 9 bases between them. This CDR3 is 14 amino acids long. CDR3 nucleotides: TGTGCCAGCAGCTTCCGGGCCGGCCAAGAGACCCAGTACTTC. It specifies CASSFRAGQETQYF.

The CDR3: CATSRDFGLDSGNTIYF. The CDR3 DNA follows: TGTGCCACCAGCAGAGATTTCGGGTTAGACTCTGGAAACACCATATATTTT. The chain combines TRBV15 with TRBJ1-3; D call uncertain. Between the trimmed V and J ends, which lost 0 bases and 0 bases, there was a span of 12 bases. The CDR3 spans 17 residues. Germline CDR1 LNHNV, CDR2 YYDKDF (reference sequence).

The chain couples TRBV15 to TRBJ2-7, with 7 nucleotides matching TRBD1. CDR1 is LNHNV, CDR2 YYDKDF, per germline (reference sequence). This CDR3 is built from 16 residues. Germline trimming cut 4 bases from V and 5 bases from J; bases unmatched to any gene: 14. The DNA for the CDR3 is TGTGCCACCAGCAAAAAGGACAGGAGGACGTTGGACGAGCAGTACTTC. Amino acids: CATSKKDRRTLDEQYF.

This clonotype has ten or more counts. This chain joins TRBV20-1 and TRBJ1-5; 8 bases are a match to TRBD1. In germline, CDR1 is DFQATT, CDR2 SNEGSKA (reference sequence). V shed 0 bases and J 4 bases; nucleotides not matched to a gene: 2. There are 14 residues in the CDR3. CDR3 coding DNA: TGCAGTGCTAGAGATTACAGGGGGAATCAGCCCCAGCATTTT. This gives the protein CSARDYRGNQPQHF.

V usage is TRBV10-3 and J usage is TRBJ1-2; D uncertain. From germline, CDR1 is ENHRY and CDR2 SYGVKD. The V end lost 4 bases, the J end lost 6 bases, and 12 bases lay between the germline ends. This CDR3 spans 13 amino acids. The CDR3 protein is CAISGPGGDGYTF. CDR3 coding DNA: TGTGCCATCAGTGGACCGGGAGGCGATGGCTACACCTTC.

Many counts were recorded for this clonotype. The V call is TRBV29-1, the J call TRBJ1-1; D perhaps matches TRBD1 (6 bases). The CDR3 runs 13 residues. Germline V CDR1 and CDR2: SQVTM, ANQGSEA. The germline V and J ends were trimmed by 4 bases and 4 bases, with 13 bases remaining between them. DNA of the CDR3: TGCAGCGTTGGACAGGCTATTTTCACTGAAGCTTTCTTT. The encoded protein is CSVGQAIFTEAFF. Filled out from reference TRBV29-1 and TRBJ1-1, the complete variable domain reads SAVISQKPSRDICQRGTSLTIQCQVDSQVTMMFWYRQQPGQSLTLIATANQGSEATYESGFVIDKFPISRPNLTFSTLTVSNMSPEDSSIYLCSVGQAIFTEAFFGQGTRLTVV.

This chain joins TRBV7-8 and TRBJ1-1; D gene unclear. V lost 5 bases and J lost 1, with 17 bases in between. Germline assignment: CDR1 SGHVS and CDR2 FQNEAQ. The CDR3 is 16 amino acids. The CDR3 reads CASSPRDRRQNTEAFF. CDR3 nucleotide sequence: TGTGCCAGCAGCCCCCGCGACCGAAGACAGAACACTGAAGCTTTCTTT.

In the case of this clonotype: A much larger clonotype is one base distant, so this may be a read error. The chain recombines TRBV5-5 with TRBJ2-7; D not resolved. The CDR3 is 14 residues long. Looked up from germline, CDR1 is SGHKS and CDR2 is YYEKEE (reference sequence). Trimming left V 0 bases short and J 3 bases short, with 10 bases between. The CDR3 nucleotides read TGTGCCAGCAGCTTGGATGCGAACCGCTACGAGCAGTACTTC. Its translation is CASSLDANRYEQYF.

This clonotype showed up just a few times. CDR3 protein: CASSPTGRSRGNEQFF. CDR3 in DNA: TGTGCCAGCAGCCCGACTGGACGGAGCCGGGGCAATGAGCAGTTCTTC. The rearrangement uses TRBV7-2 and TRBJ2-1, with a possible D match to TRBD2 (5 bases). This CDR3 spans 16 amino acids. V was cut by 5 bases and J by 6 bases, with 20 bases left in between. CDR1 is SGHTA, CDR2 FQGNSA, per germline.

CDR3 sequence: CASSDRGDQPQYF. The CDR3, as DNA: TGTGCCAGCAGCGACAGGGGGGATCAGCCCCAGTACTTC. The chain has TRBV14 and TRBJ2-5, with 9 bases that match TRBD1. The CDR3 sequence is 13 residues long. Germline lookup yields CDR1 SGHDN and CDR2 FVKESK. V shed 5 bases, J shed 9 bases, and the junction held 7 bases outside the gene matches.

The V gene is TRBV11-2, the J gene TRBJ1-1; the match to TRBD1 covers 8 bases. The CDR3 has 15 amino acids. Germline V gene lookup returns CDR1 SGHAT and CDR2 FQNNGV. The junction had 5 bases not matched to a gene; V was cut back by 5 bases and J by 0 bases. The CDR3 DNA sequence: TGTGCCAGCAGCCTACAGACAGGGGTGAACACTGAAGCTTTCTTT. It codes for CASSLQTGVNTEAFF. Full variable domain (missing parts from reference TRBV11-2 and TRBJ1-1): EAGVAQSPRYKIIEKRQSVAFWCNPISGHATLYWYQQILGQGPKLLIQFQNNGVVDDSQLPKDRFSAERLKGVDSTLKIQPAKLEDSAVYLCASSLQTGVNTEAFFGQGTRLTVV.

The J gene is TRBJ2-2, the V gene TRBV11-2; 7 nucleotides line up with TRBD2. V shed 1 base and J 6 bases; nucleotides not matched to a gene: 14. Germline CDR1 and CDR2: SGHAT and FQNNGV. This CDR3 is built from 18 residues. The CDR3 sequence: CASSLVGLGGFGAGELFF. DNA of the CDR3: TGTGCCAGCAGCTTAGTGGGCCTGGGAGGGTTTGGTGCCGGGGAGCTGTTTTTT.

This clonotype occurred many times. V usage is TRBV20-1 and J usage is TRBJ1-5, with TRBD1 matching over 9 bases. The length of the CDR3 is 12 residues. With 5 bases clipped from V and 4 bases from J, the junction kept 0 bases outside the gene matches. Germline-derived CDR1 and CDR2 are DFQATT and SNEGSKA (reference sequence). The CDR3 region is CSAGTGNQPQHF. DNA of the CDR3: TGCAGTGCTGGGACAGGGAATCAGCCCCAGCATTTT.

Comments on this clonotype: This may arise from a read error, as a much more abundant clone is one base away. This chain links TRBV12-3 or TRBV12-4 with TRBJ2-7; 8 nucleotides match TRBD2. The CDR3 sequence is 14 residues long. The CDR3 reads CAGRPSGSLYEQYF. The DNA of the CDR3 is TGTGCCGGCAGACCCAGCGGGAGTCTTTACGAGCAGTACTTC.

The J gene is TRBJ1-2, the V gene TRBV7-3; no reliable D call. This CDR3 has 14 amino acids. Per the germline V gene, CDR1 is SGHTA and CDR2 is FQGTGA. Trimming shortened V by 5 bases and J by 3 bases, and 13 bases separated the two germline ends. The chain's CDR3 is CASSIAPGDYGYTF. The CDR3 bases are TGTGCCAGCAGCATAGCACCGGGAGACTATGGCTACACCTTC. The full variable domain, its missing parts supplied by reference TRBV7-3 and TRBJ1-2, is GAGVSQTPSNKVTEKGKYVELRCDPISGHTALYWYRQSLGQGPEFLIYFQGTGAADDSGLPNDRFFAVRPEGSVSTLKIQRTERGDSAVYLCASSIAPGDYGYTFGSGTRLTVV.

This rearrangement joins TRBV2 to TRBJ1-1, with D uncertain. The V end was cut by 3 bases, the J end by 0 bases, with 8 bases between. The CDR3 consists of 14 residues. Germline CDR1 SNHLY, CDR2 FYNNEI. The CDR3 is CASSENNMNTEAFF. The DNA of the CDR3 is TGTGCCAGCAGTGAGAACAACATGAACACTGAAGCTTTCTTT. Together with reference TRBV2 and TRBJ1-1, the CDR3 gives the full variable domain: EPEVTQTPSHQVTQMGQEVILRCVPISNHLYFYWYRQILGQKVEFLVSFYNNEISEKSEIFDDQFSVERPDGSNFTLKIRSTKLEDSAMYFCASSENNMNTEAFFGQGTRLTVV.